This TCR beta chain was documented in a study of CD4+ T cells in melanoma. With respect to this clone: No antigen is known for it.

Germline loops: CDR1 SGHTA, CDR2 FQGTGA. This CDR3 is built from 13 residues. V dropped 5 bases and J dropped 1 base, with 7 bases sitting between them. TCRdb's copy holds only in-frame clones and misses some; the assay was immunoSEQ multiplex PCR. Among some 120,000 clones listed, roughly 90% were seen once. The study, taken as a whole, reports: CD8+ T cell, macrophage and B cell function reportedly correlated with neoantigen-specific CD4+ T cells.

The sample consisted of peripheral blood. The V and J genes are TRBV7-3 and TRBJ2-3; no clear D. The sequence came from a human donor with melanoma. CDR3 nucleotides: TGTGCCAGCAGCCCCCCAGGCACAGATACGCAGTATTTT. This codes for CASSPPGTDTQYF.